What follows is one TCR beta chain and its context. 5'RACE template switching with UMIs generated TCR beta cDNA. From the 5' RACE reads, TCRdb lists one entry per CDR3 protein and no DNA. Recorded here are 300,000 to 500,000 distinct CDR3 sequences; the top ten clones represent around 10%. This entry is derived from a study of T cells expressing NK-cell markers. Study-wide context: Repertoires of TCR beta were obtained from T cells sorted as CD3+CD56+NKG2C+, CD3+CD56+NKG2C- and CD3+CD56-NKG2C+.

The germline gives CDR1 SGHTA, CDR2 FQGTGA. The CDR3 totals 14 residues. This sequence was found in a woman between 50 and 59 years old in good health. Sequenced: blood T cells: a sorted CD56 or NKG2C T cell subset, CD4+ or CD8+ T cells, or bulk PBMC T cells (not recorded which). This chain uses TRBV7-3 with TRBJ2-7; lacking DNA, the TRBD1 call made by TCRdb goes unchecked. The CDR3 loop reads CASSPGTRPYEQYF. Full variable domain (missing parts from reference TRBV7-3 and TRBJ2-7): GAGVSQTPSNKVTEKGKYVELRCDPISGHTALYWYRQSLGQGPEFLIYFQGTGAADDSGLPNDRFFAVRPEGSVSTLKIQRTERGDSAVYLCASSPGTRPYEQYFGPGTRLTVT.